Presented here are 21 T cell receptor beta chains from one specimen sequenced in a study of T-cell memory formation after mild COVID-19. MiXCR, applied by TCRdb to the 5' RACE reads, yields one record per CDR3 protein. The sample records a few hundred thousand distinct CDR3 sequences, 15% to 20% being singletons. Material: PBMCs or a T cell subset sorted from them (not recorded which). The receptors here all came from a man between 18 and 35 years old who had mild COVID-19 (a few samples of this study predate the infection). Cell type and time point are not known.

The chain joins TRBV7-2 to TRBJ1-3; TRBD1 matches 9 bases. The V gene end was trimmed by 8 bases and the J gene end by 2 bases; junction bases not matched to a gene: 7. The CDR3 has 15 amino acids. Germline V gene lookup returns CDR1 SGHTA and CDR2 FQGNSA. In DNA form, the CDR3 reads TGTGCCAGCGGACAGGGGTCCGGTACTGGAAACACCATATATTTT. Its translation: CASGQGSGTGNTIYF.

This clonotype came up many times. This rearrangement joins TRBV7-2 to TRBJ1-1, with D unclear. From germline, CDR1 is SGHTA and CDR2 FQGNSA. V was shortened by 5 bases and J by 11 bases, with 18 bases between the two germline ends. The CDR3 is 13 residues long. The CDR3 spells CASSLSAVPGAFF. The CDR3 bases are TGTGCCAGCAGCCTAAGTGCGGTCCCGGGGGCTTTCTTT. The variable domain in full, with the rest retrieved from reference TRBV7-2 and TRBJ1-1, is GAGVSQSPSNKVTEKGKDVELRCDPISGHTALYWYRQSLGQGLEFLIYFQGNSAPDKSGLPSDRFSAERTGGSVSTLTIQRTQQEDSAVYLCASSLSAVPGAFFGQGTRLTVV.

V is TRBV4-1 and J is TRBJ2-7, with D possibly being TRBD1 or TRBD2 (5 bases each). This CDR3 has 13 residues. The V gene lost 1 base and the J gene lost 3 bases, with 7 bases spanning the gap. Germline CDR1 reads MGHRA; CDR2 reads YSYEKL. The CDR3 reads CASSQGDLYEQYF. The CDR3 nucleotides read TGCGCCAGCAGCCAAGGGGACCTCTACGAGCAGTACTTC.

This clonotype was seen a handful of times. The V call is TRBV20-1, the J call TRBJ2-7; TRBD2 agrees at 13 bases. Germline CDR1 and CDR2: DFQATT and SNEGSKA (reference sequence). This CDR3 region has 13 residues. V shed 3 bases and J 7 bases; nucleotides not matched to a gene: 3. The CDR3 DNA follows: TGCAGTGCTAGGGGACTAGCGGGGATGGAGCAGTACGTC. It yields the protein CSARGLAGMEQYV.

This clonotype was seen a few times. The chain joins TRBV30 to TRBJ2-7; D unresolved. Germline CDR1 GTSNPN, CDR2 SVGIG (reference sequence). The CDR3 runs to 11 residues. V was trimmed by 5 bases and J by 3 bases, leaving 8 bases between them. The CDR3 nucleotides are TGTGCCTGGGGAGAATACTACGAGCAGTACTTC. This encodes CAWGEYYEQYF.

The chain employs TRBV5-1 and TRBJ1-1; a possible D gene is TRBD1 (5 bases). The CDR3 covers 13 residues. The V gene lost 0 bases and the J gene lost 7 bases, with 10 bases spanning the gap. Germline values: CDR1 SGHRS, CDR2 YFSETQ. The CDR3 bases are TGCGCCAGCAGCTTGGGCGGGGGAGATGAAGCTTTCTTT. Protein: CASSLGGGDEAFF.

This clonotype came up a few times. The chain recombines TRBV12-3 or TRBV12-4 with TRBJ1-4; tentatively, D is TRBD1 (5 bases). V was clipped by 7 bases and J by 6 bases, with 12 bases between them. This CDR3 region has 13 residues. DNA for the CDR3: TGTGCCAGCACCTCGCGGGGGGATGAAAAACTGTTTTTT. It codes for CASTSRGDEKLFF.

This chain uses TRBV4-1 with TRBJ2-3; 7 bases are shared with TRBD2. V shed 3 bases, J shed 3 bases, and the junction held 9 bases outside the gene matches. There are 16 residues in the CDR3. CDR1 is MGHRA and CDR2 is YSYEKL in the germline V gene. CDR3 nucleotides: TGCGCCAGCAGCCACCTGGGGCGGGGGTTGACAGATACGCAGTATTTT. The encoded protein is CASSHLGRGLTDTQYF.

The chain links TRBV5-1 to TRBJ1-1; D remains ambiguous. Germline V lookup: CDR1 SGHRS, CDR2 YFSETQ. Trimming took 0 bases from V and 5 from J, leaving 17 bases between them. This CDR3 contains 16 residues. CDR3 sequence: CASSLEVVGPGTEAFF. The CDR3 DNA follows: TGCGCCAGCAGCTTGGAGGTCGTCGGACCGGGGACTGAAGCTTTCTTT.

The V and J genes are TRBV30 and TRBJ2-5, with 7 bases identical to TRBD2. The trim removed 1 base at V and 7 bases at J, leaving 3 bases unmatched. CDR1 and CDR2 from the germline V gene are GTSNPN and SVGIG (reference sequence). The CDR3 extends over 12 amino acids. CDR3 sequence reads: CAWSEAGRTQYF. The DNA of the CDR3 is TGTGCCTGGAGTGAAGCGGGGAGGACCCAGTACTTC.

The rearrangement uses TRBV9 and TRBJ2-5; D unresolved. This CDR3 region has 12 residues. V was trimmed by 3 bases and J by 5 bases, leaving 8 bases between them. The germline CDR1 and CDR2 sequences are SGDLS and YYNGEE. DNA for the CDR3: TGTGCCAGCAGCGGTGTAAGGGAGACCCAGTACTTC. Its translation is CASSGVRETQYF. Complete variable domain (other parts from reference TRBV9 and TRBJ2-5): DSGVTQTPKHLITATGQRVTLRCSPRSGDLSVYWYQQSLDQGLQFLIQYYNGEERAKGNILERFSAQQFPDLHSELNLSSLELGDSALYFCASSGVRETQYFGPGTRLLVL.

This clonotype was counted only a few times. The V gene is TRBV10-3, the J gene TRBJ2-4; D is perhaps TRBD2 (5 bases). CDR3 length equals 12 residues. CDR1 is ENHRY, CDR2 SYGVKD, per germline. The V end lost 3 bases, the J end lost 7 bases, and 7 bases lay between the germline ends. CDR3 residues: CAISERENIQYF. Written as DNA, the CDR3 is TGTGCCATCAGTGAAAGGGAGAACATTCAGTACTTC.

This chain links TRBV28 with TRBJ1-2, with D possibly being TRBD1 (5 bases). V lost 3 bases to trimming and J lost 7 bases, with 15 bases between them. This CDR3 spans 14 amino acids. Per germline, CDR1 MDHEN and CDR2 SYDVKM. As DNA, the CDR3 is TGTGCCAGCAGTTTCGATGCGGGGCATGGTGGCTACACCTTC. It translates to CASSFDAGHGGYTF.

This clonotype was observed a few times. The chain carries TRBV5-1 and TRBJ2-5; maybe TRBD1 (6 bases). Germline-derived CDR1 and CDR2 are SGHRS and YFSETQ. Trimming cost V 1 base and J 5 bases, with 15 bases left between them. The CDR3 sequence is 15 residues long. CDR3 bases: TGCGCCAGCAGCTTGCTGCAGGGGCTATGGGAGACCCAGTACTTC. It encodes CASSLLQGLWETQYF.

The chain has TRBV29-1 and TRBJ1-2; maybe TRBD1 (5 bases). This CDR3 has 13 amino acids. V lost 3 bases to trimming and J lost 2 bases, with 10 bases between them. CDR1 and CDR2 from the germline V gene are SQVTM and ANQGSEA. CDR3 in amino acids: CSVDSGENYGYTF. The CDR3 coding sequence is TGCAGCGTTGATTCGGGGGAAAACTATGGCTACACCTTC.

There are many counts of this clonotype. This chain joins TRBV2 and TRBJ2-5, with D uncertain. V lost 2 bases and J lost 4, with 8 bases in between. Germline assignment: CDR1 SNHLY and CDR2 FYNNEI. The CDR3 length is 13 residues. The CDR3 coding sequence is TGTGCCAGCAGTGAAAGTCAGCGAGAGACCCAGTACTTC. Protein: CASSESQRETQYF.

This clonotype was counted a few times. This chain links TRBV10-3 with TRBJ1-4; no firm D call. The CDR3 covers 16 residues. Deletions cut 3 bases from V and 0 bases from J, with 11 bases between. Looked up from germline, CDR1 is ENHRY and CDR2 is SYGVKD. CDR3 sequence (DNA): TGTGCCATCAGTGACACGACCAAGGCAACTAATGAAAAACTGTTTTTT. This codes for CAISDTTKATNEKLFF.

This clonotype came up a few times. The chain carries TRBV12-3 or TRBV12-4 and TRBJ2-1, with 10 bases fitting TRBD2. J lost 7 bases, V lost 3 bases, and 6 bases had no gene match. The CDR3 runs to 15 residues. CDR3 coding DNA: TGTGCCAGCAGTTTTCCGAGCGGGGGGGCTAATGAGCAGTTCTTC. Its translation is CASSFPSGGANEQFF.

This clonotype was counted between two and nine times. V usage is TRBV7-6 and J usage is TRBJ2-7, with 10 bases that match TRBD1. The germline V gene encodes CDR1 SGHVS and CDR2 FNYEAQ. V lost 5 bases and J lost 4; bases outside the gene matches: 11. CDR3 length: 16 residues. CDR3 coding DNA: TGTGCCAGCAGCCTGAGACCCCCGGGACAGGGGTACGAGCAGTACTTC. This sequence encodes CASSLRPPGQGYEQYF.

This clonotype has more than one count but fewer than ten. This chain links TRBV5-6 with TRBJ2-5, with D perhaps being TRBD1 or TRBD2 (5 bases each). The germline CDR1 and CDR2 sequences are SGHDT and YYEEEE. The V end lost 4 bases, the J end lost 5 bases, and 21 bases lay between the germline ends. The CDR3 loop spans 16 amino acids. The CDR3, as DNA: TGTGCCAGCAGCCGCGAGGGGACCCAGGTCCAGGAGACCCAGTACTTC. This encodes CASSREGTQVQETQYF.

This clonotype was counted a few times. This chain joins TRBV19 and TRBJ1-3; D might be TRBD1 (6 bases). The CDR3 covers 12 residues. Trimming pared 5 bases from V and 6 bases from J, leaving 8 bases between. Germline CDR1 LNHDA, CDR2 SQIVND (reference sequence). The CDR3, as DNA: TGTGCCAGTAGTCCGGGGGCAAACACCATATATTTT. Encoded protein: CASSPGANTIYF.